Given below is one TCR beta chain in context. With 5 bases removed from V and 2 bases from J, the gap between germline ends came to 3 bases. This CDR3 has 11 residues. From germline, CDR1 is SEHNR and CDR2 FQNEAQ (reference sequence). Donors in Cohort 3 who had recovered were those with two negative PCRs, healthcare professional clearance, or resolution of their symptoms. This entry is derived from a study of blood T cell repertoires in COVID-19. The overall study: The analysed material was cDNA or gDNA that came from T cells, B-cell-depleted T cells, or PBMCs.

Authors' data handling: It was from reference gene primer amplification that nucleated cell counts were estimated. The protocol was immunoSEQ multiplex PCR, while the TCRdb copy is restricted to in-frame clones and leaves out a portion. V, J and clone size were drawn from that table, and D and trimming were deduced from the DNA. The sample lists fewer than 300,000 clones; about 85% were seen once. What was sequenced was PBMCs or T cells enriched from blood (not recorded which). This receptor was taken from a woman aged 50 to 65 who had recovered from COVID-19. The V call is TRBV7-9, the J call TRBJ2-5, with D uncertain. CDR3 loop: CASSPQETQYF. CDR3 coding DNA: TGTGCCAGCAGCCCACAAGAGACCCAGTACTTC.